Here is one T cell receptor beta chain with its context. The data belong to a study of blood T cell repertoires in COVID-19. Study context: Researchers got acute and convalescent COVID-19 samples from the United States, Italy and Spain.

This table comes from immunoSEQ multiplex PCR, and its TCRdb copy is limited to in-frame clones, with some not included. The table includes 100,000 to 120,000 clones, about 79% detected once. The CDR3 totals 13 residues. Germline CDR1 and CDR2: SGHRS and YFSETQ. Trimming pared 0 bases from V and 7 bases from J, leaving 10 bases between. This TCR derives from a woman older than 75 with active or convalescent COVID-19. The V and J genes are TRBV5-1 and TRBJ1-2, with D maybe TRBD1 (6 bases). What was sequenced was peripheral blood. The CDR3 reads CASSLDREAGYTF. The CDR3, as DNA: TGCGCCAGCAGCTTGGACAGGGAAGCTGGCTACACCTTC.